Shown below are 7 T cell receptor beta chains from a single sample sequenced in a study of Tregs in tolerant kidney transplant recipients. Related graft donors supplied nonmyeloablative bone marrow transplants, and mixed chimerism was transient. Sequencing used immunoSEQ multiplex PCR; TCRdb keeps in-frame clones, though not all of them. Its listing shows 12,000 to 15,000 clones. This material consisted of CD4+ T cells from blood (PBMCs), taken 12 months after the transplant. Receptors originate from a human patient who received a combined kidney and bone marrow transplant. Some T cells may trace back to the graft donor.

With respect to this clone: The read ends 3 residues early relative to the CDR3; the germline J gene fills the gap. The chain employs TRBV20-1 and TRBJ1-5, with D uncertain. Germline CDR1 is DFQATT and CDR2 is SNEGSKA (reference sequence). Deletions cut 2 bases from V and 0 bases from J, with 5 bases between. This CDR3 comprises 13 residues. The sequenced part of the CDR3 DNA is TGCAGTGCTAGACAGGCTAGCAATCAGCCC. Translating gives CSARQASNQP. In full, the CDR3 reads CSARQASNQPQHF.

The part of the CDR3 DNA that was read is TGCAGTAGTAGCGCCCATCTCGCAGATACG. Translated: CSSSAHLADT. The whole CDR3 protein reads CSSSAHLADTQYF. The genes are TRBV20-1 and TRBJ2-3; D possibly corresponds to TRBD2 (5 bases). Read sequence stops 3 residues before the CDR3 end, and the germline J gene provides the missing end. From germline, CDR1 is DFQATT and CDR2 SNEGSKA (reference sequence). The CDR3 spans 13 residues. V was trimmed by 8 bases and J by 4 bases, leaving 16 bases between them.

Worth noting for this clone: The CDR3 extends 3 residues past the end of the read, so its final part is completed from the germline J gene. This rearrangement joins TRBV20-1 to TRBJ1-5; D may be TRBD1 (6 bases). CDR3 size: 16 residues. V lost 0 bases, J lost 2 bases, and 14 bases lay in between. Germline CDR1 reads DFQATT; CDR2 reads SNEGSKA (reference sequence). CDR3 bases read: TGCAGTGCTAGAGATCGAACAGGGCACGGCAATCAGCCC. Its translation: CSARDRTGHGNQP. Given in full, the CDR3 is CSARDRTGHGNQPQHF.

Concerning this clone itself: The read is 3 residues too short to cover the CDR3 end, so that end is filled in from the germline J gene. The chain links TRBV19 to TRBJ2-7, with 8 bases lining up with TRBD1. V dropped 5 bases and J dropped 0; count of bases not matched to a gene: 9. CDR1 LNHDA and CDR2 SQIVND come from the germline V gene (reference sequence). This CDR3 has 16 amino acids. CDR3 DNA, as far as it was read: TGTGCCAGTAGTCCCGGGACAGGATACTCCTCCTACGAG. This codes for CASSPGTGYSSYE. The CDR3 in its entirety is CASSPGTGYSSYEQYF.

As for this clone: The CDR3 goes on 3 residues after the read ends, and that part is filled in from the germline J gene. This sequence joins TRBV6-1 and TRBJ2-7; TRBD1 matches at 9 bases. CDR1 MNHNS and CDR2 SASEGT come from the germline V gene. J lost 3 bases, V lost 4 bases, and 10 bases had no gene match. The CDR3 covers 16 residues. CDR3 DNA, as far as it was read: TGTGCCAGCAGTGTTCACGGGACAGGGACTTACTACGAG. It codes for CASSVHGTGTYYE. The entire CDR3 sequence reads CASSVHGTGTYYEQYF.

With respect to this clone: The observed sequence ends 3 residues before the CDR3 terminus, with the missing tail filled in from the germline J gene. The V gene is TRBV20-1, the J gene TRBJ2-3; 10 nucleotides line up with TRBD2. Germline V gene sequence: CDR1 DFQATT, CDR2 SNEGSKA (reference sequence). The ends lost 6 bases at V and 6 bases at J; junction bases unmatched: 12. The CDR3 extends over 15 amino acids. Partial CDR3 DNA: TGCAGTGCATCTAAAGCGGGAGGGTCCTTTGATACG. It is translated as CSASKAGGSFDT. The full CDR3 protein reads CSASKAGGSFDTQYF.

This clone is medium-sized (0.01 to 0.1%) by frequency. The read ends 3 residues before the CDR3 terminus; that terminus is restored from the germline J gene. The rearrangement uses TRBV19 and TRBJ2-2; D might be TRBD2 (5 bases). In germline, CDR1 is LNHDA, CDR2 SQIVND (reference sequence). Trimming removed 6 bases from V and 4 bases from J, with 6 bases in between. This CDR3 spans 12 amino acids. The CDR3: CASRLGTGELFF. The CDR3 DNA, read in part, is TGTGCCAGTAGACTAGGCACCGGGGAG. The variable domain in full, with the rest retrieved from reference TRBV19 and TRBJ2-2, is DGGITQSPKYLFRKEGQNVTLSCEQNLNHDAMYWYRQDPGQGLRLIYYSQIVNDFQKGDIAEGYSVSREKKESFPLTVTSAQKNPTAFYLCASRLGTGELFFGEGSRLTVL.